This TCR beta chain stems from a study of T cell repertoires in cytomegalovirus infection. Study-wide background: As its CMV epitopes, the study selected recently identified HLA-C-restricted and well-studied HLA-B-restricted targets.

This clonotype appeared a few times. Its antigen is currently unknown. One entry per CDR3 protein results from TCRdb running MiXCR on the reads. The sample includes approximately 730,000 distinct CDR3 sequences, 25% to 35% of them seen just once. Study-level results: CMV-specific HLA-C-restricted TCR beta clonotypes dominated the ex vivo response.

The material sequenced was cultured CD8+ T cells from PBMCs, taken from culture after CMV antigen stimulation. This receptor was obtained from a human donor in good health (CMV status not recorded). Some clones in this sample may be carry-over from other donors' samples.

The CDR3 loop is CASSLDRGADTEAFF. The CDR3 DNA is TGTGCCAGCAGCTTAGACAGGGGGGCCGACACTGAAGCTTTCTTT. The gene calls are TRBV7-9 and TRBJ1-1; 8 nucleotides align to TRBD1. V lost 1 base to trimming and J lost 3 bases; unmatched junction nucleotides: 4. Germline V gene lookup returns CDR1 SEHNR and CDR2 FQNEAQ (reference sequence). This CDR3 is built from 15 residues.